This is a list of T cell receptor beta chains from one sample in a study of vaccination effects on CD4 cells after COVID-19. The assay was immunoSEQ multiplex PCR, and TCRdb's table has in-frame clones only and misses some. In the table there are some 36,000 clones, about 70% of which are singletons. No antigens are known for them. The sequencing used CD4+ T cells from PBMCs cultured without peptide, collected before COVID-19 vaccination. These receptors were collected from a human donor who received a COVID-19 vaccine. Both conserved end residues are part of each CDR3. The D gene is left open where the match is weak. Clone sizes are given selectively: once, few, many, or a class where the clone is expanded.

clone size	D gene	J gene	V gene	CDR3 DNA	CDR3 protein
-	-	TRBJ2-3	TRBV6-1	TGTGCCAGCAGTGAATTTGATTACACAGATACGCAGTATTTT	CASSEFDYTDTQYF
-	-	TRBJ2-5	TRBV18	TGTGCCAGCATTCGGGCGAGAGAAGAGACCCAGTACTTC	CASIRAREETQYF
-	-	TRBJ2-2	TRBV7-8	TGTGCCAGCAGCGGCAGCTTCGGACAGAACGGGGAGCTGTTTTTT	CASSGSFGQNGELFF
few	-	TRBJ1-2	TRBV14	TGTGCCAGCAGCCCAATCGGGAGGGGAGGCTACACCTTC	CASSPIGRGGYTF
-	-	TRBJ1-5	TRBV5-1	TGCGCCAGCAGCTCGGGACAACTCAATCAGCCCCAGCATTTT	CASSSGQLNQPQHF
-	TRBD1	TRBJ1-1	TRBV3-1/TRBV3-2	TGTGCCAGCAGCCAAGTGGGTCAGGGGGCGAGCACTGAAGCTTTCTTT	CASSQVGQGASTEAFF
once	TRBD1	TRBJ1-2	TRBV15	TGTGCCACCAGCAGAGGGGCAGGGGGGATCTATGGCTACACCTTC	CATSRGAGGIYGYTF
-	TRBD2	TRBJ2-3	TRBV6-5	TGTGCCAGCAGTTACCAGACTAGCGGACACACAGATACGCAGTATTTT	CASSYQTSGHTDTQYF
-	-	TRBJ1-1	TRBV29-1	TGCAGCGTTGAAGATTACATGAACACTGAAGCTTTCTTT	CSVEDYMNTEAFF
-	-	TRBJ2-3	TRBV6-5	TGTGCCAGCAACTCACTAGGGAGCACAGATACGCAGTATTTT	CASNSLGSTDTQYF
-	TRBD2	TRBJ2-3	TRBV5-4	TGTGCCAGCAGCGCGGGACTAGCGGGCACAGATACGCAGTATTTT	CASSAGLAGTDTQYF
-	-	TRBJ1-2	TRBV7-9	TGTGCCAGCAGCCCTGACAGGAGTCCATCTAACTATGGCTACACCTTC	CASSPDRSPSNYGYTF
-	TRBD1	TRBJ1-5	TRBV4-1	TGCGCCAGCAGCCTTGGGACAGGGGAAAGCAATCAGCCCCAGCATTTT	CASSLGTGESNQPQHF
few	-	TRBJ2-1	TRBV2	TGTGCCAGCAGTTCCTTACGGACCAGCAATGAGCAGTTCTTC	CASSSLRTSNEQFF
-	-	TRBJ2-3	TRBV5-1	TGCGCCAGCAGCTTGGAATTCAGGGCAGATACGCAGTATTTT	CASSLEFRADTQYF